This passage covers 18 T cell receptor beta chains from one sample sequenced in a study of blood T cell repertoires in COVID-19 (dated by TCRdb to the early 2020s). The library was prepared using the immunoSEQ multiplex PCR assay. What TCRdb holds here is the immuneACCESS table cut down to in-frame rearrangements. Part of the clones is not present; checked against another copy, under half of the missing clones reflect an unresolved V gene, and the others are unexplained. Here the sample has under 90,000 clones; about 88% occur a single time. The ten top clones hold around 2.8% of the sample. Sequencing input: peripheral blood. These receptors came from a man in his sixties or seventies with active or convalescent COVID-19.

This clone was counted a single time. The V and J genes are TRBV11-3 and TRBJ2-1; D gene ambiguous. This CDR3 is 14 amino acids long. Germline V gives CDR1 SGHNT, CDR2 YENEEA. V shed 0 bases and J shed 6 bases, with 9 bases lying between them. CDR3 residues: CASSLDPQINEQFF. CDR3 in DNA: TGTGCCAGCAGCTTAGATCCGCAGATCAATGAGCAGTTCTTC.

The chain recombines TRBV5-6 with TRBJ2-6, with TRBD2 identical over 13 bases. The CDR3 runs to 18 residues. V shed 4 bases and J 1 base; nucleotides not matched to a gene: 5. The germline gives CDR1 SGHDT, CDR2 YYEEEE. CDR3 coding DNA: TGTGCCAGCAGCCCACTAGCGGGGGGGCCTTCTGGGGCCAACGTCCTGACTTTC. Its translation: CASSPLAGGPSGANVLTF. The full variable domain, its missing parts supplied by reference TRBV5-6 and TRBJ2-6, is DAGVTQSPTHLIKTRGQQVTLRCSPKSGHDTVSWYQQALGQGPQFIFQYYEEEERQRGNFPDRFSGHQFPNYSSELNVNALLLGDSALYLCASSPLAGGPSGANVLTFGAGSRLTVL.

V is TRBV6-6 and J is TRBJ2-2; 12 positions match TRBD2. The germline V gene encodes CDR1 MNHNY and CDR2 SVGAGI (reference sequence). This CDR3 is built from 16 residues. V lost 1 base, J lost 6 bases, and 3 bases stayed unmatched. Here the CDR3 DNA reads TGTGCCAGCAGTTACTGGACTAGCGGGATAGCCGGGGAGCTGTTTTTT. Protein product: CASSYWTSGIAGELFF.

The genes are TRBV20-1 and TRBJ2-3, with 9 bases fitting TRBD2. From germline, CDR1 is DFQATT and CDR2 SNEGSKA (reference sequence). The CDR3 covers 14 residues. Losses at the gene ends were 3 bases for V and 4 bases for J; bases not matched to a gene: 5. The CDR3 is CSASPSGAADTQYF. Here the CDR3 DNA reads TGCAGTGCTAGTCCTAGCGGGGCAGCAGATACGCAGTATTTT.

The chain recombines TRBV6-1 with TRBJ2-5; D gene unclear. The CDR3 extends over 12 amino acids. In germline, CDR1 is MNHNS, CDR2 SASEGT. V lost 2 bases to trimming and J lost 5 bases, with 6 bases between them. Here the CDR3 reads CASSEFSETQYF. The CDR3 DNA reads as TGTGCCAGCAGTGAATTCTCCGAGACCCAGTACTTC.

The rearrangement links TRBV19 to TRBJ2-1, with D maybe TRBD2 (5 bases). Trimming took off 6 bases at V and 9 bases at J, with 18 bases between the two ends. Germline CDR1 and CDR2: LNHDA and SQIVND (reference sequence). The CDR3 is made up of 14 amino acids. The CDR3 sequence is CASRPLGRSGEQFF. The CDR3 coding sequence is TGTGCCAGTAGACCCCTTGGTAGGAGCGGTGAGCAGTTCTTC.

The chain couples TRBV2 to TRBJ2-1; D is unresolved. CDR1 and CDR2 from the germline V gene are SNHLY and FYNNEI. The CDR3 contains 12 residues. Trimming left V 5 bases short and J 7 bases short, with 9 bases between. CDR3 bases: TGTGCCAGCAGTCCTTACAGTAATGAGCAGTTCTTC. Encoded protein: CASSPYSNEQFF. Looking up the rest from reference TRBV2 and TRBJ2-1 gives the full variable domain: EPEVTQTPSHQVTQMGQEVILRCVPISNHLYFYWYRQILGQKVEFLVSFYNNEISEKSEIFDDQFSVERPDGSNFTLKIRSTKLEDSAMYFCASSPYSNEQFFGPGTRLTVL.

The V and J genes are TRBV5-1 and TRBJ1-6; 7 bases match TRBD1. Germline V gene lookup returns CDR1 SGHRS and CDR2 YFSETQ. This CDR3 spans 13 amino acids. Trimming cost V 3 bases and J 9 bases; bases outside gene matches: 3. In DNA form, the CDR3 reads TGCGCCAGCAGCTACGACAGGGTTTCACCCCTCCACTTT. It specifies CASSYDRVSPLHF.

The chain has TRBV6-6 and TRBJ2-1; tentatively, D is TRBD1 (6 bases). V was cut by 8 bases and J by 8 bases, with 13 bases left in between. Looked up from germline, CDR1 is MNHNY and CDR2 is SVGAGI (reference sequence). The CDR3 has 12 amino acids. CDR3 protein: CASGGSGDEQFF. The CDR3 DNA is TGTGCCAGCGGGGGCTCTGGGGATGAGCAGTTCTTC.

The J gene is TRBJ2-7, the V gene TRBV2; 9 bases line up with TRBD1. This CDR3 comprises 13 residues. The V segment lost 9 bases and the J segment 3 bases; nucleotides outside the gene matches: 6. Germline V gives CDR1 SNHLY, CDR2 FYNNEI. This chain's CDR3 is CASGGQGFYEQYF. The CDR3 DNA sequence: TGTGCCAGTGGCGGACAGGGGTTCTACGAGCAGTACTTC.

The genes are TRBV10-1 and TRBJ2-5, with 13 bases matching TRBD2. V gave up 6 bases and J gave up 3 bases; unmatched junction bases: 4. The germline CDR1 and CDR2 sequences are WNHNN and SYGVQD (reference sequence). The CDR3 is made up of 15 amino acids. In DNA form, the CDR3 reads TGCGCCAGCAGCCGCGGACTAGCGGGGGAAGAGACCCAGTACTTC. Its translation: CASSRGLAGEETQYF.

This clone was seen just once. The chain recombines TRBV7-7 with TRBJ2-3, with TRBD2 identical over 11 bases. J gave up 0 bases and V 5 bases, and 4 bases lay outside the gene matches. This CDR3 comprises 16 residues. Germline-derived CDR1 and CDR2 are SSHAT and FNYEAQ (reference sequence). CDR3 sequence reads: CASSRGTSGSTDTQYF. The CDR3 coding sequence is TGTGCCAGCAGCCGGGGGACTAGCGGTAGCACAGATACGCAGTATTTT.

This clone came up a few times. This rearrangement joins TRBV5-1 to TRBJ2-5; 9 nucleotides line up with TRBD1. The ends lost 0 bases at V and 2 bases at J; junction bases unmatched: 5. The germline V gene has CDR1 SGHRS and CDR2 YFSETQ. The CDR3 has 16 residues. CDR3 in amino acids: CASSLAPQGAQETQYF. The CDR3 coding sequence is TGCGCCAGCAGCTTGGCCCCACAGGGGGCTCAAGAGACCCAGTACTTC.

This clone has just a few counts. This chain uses TRBV9 with TRBJ2-2; 7 bases agree with TRBD1. The ends lost 0 bases at V and 4 bases at J; junction bases unmatched: 9. Germline loops: CDR1 SGDLS, CDR2 YYNGEE. This CDR3 has 17 amino acids. The CDR3 sequence is CASSVGLGHRGTGELFF. CDR3 DNA: TGTGCCAGCAGCGTAGGTTTAGGACACAGGGGCACCGGGGAGCTGTTTTTT.

The genes are TRBV6-6 and TRBJ1-1; D call uncertain. Germline V gives CDR1 MNHNY, CDR2 SVGAGI (reference sequence). This CDR3 has 17 amino acids. V was pared by 5 bases and J by 1 base, with 20 bases between. CDR3 DNA: TGTGCCAGCAGTCGTCCCGGCGTAGTTTCAGGGAACACTGAAGCTTTCTTT. It yields the protein CASSRPGVVSGNTEAFF.

This chain uses TRBV11-2 with TRBJ2-5; 14 nucleotides align to TRBD2. V lost 5 bases, J lost 6 bases, and 5 bases stayed unmatched. The CDR3 extends over 15 amino acids. From germline, CDR1 is SGHAT and CDR2 FQNNGV. The CDR3 sequence: CASSRLAGGRQTQYF. CDR3 DNA sequence: TGTGCCAGCAGCCGACTAGCGGGGGGGCGACAGACCCAGTACTTC.

This clone has just a few counts. The chain employs TRBV30 and TRBJ2-7; 8 nucleotides align to TRBD2. The CDR3 sequence is 14 residues long. CDR1 and CDR2 from the germline V gene are GTSNPN and SVGIG (reference sequence). The trim removed 1 base at V and 5 bases at J, leaving 7 bases unmatched. CDR3 residues: CAWSARGGLDEQYF. Here the CDR3 DNA reads TGTGCCTGGAGTGCACGGGGGGGGCTCGACGAGCAGTACTTC.

The chain recombines TRBV24-1 with TRBJ2-1, with TRBD2 as a possible D gene (6 bases). CDR1 and CDR2 (germline): KGHDR, SFDVKD. The CDR3 has 14 residues. Trimming removed 9 bases from V and 8 bases from J, with 19 bases in between. CDR3 sequence: CATGDSSFGYEQFF. DNA of the CDR3: TGTGCCACCGGGGACTCCTCTTTCGGATATGAGCAGTTCTTC.